The next 24 T cell receptor beta chains were all read from a single sample in a study of CD8 T cells in ankylosing spondylitis. TCRdb reprocessed the 5' RACE reads via MiXCR and lists one record per CDR3 protein. In the table there are around 120,000 distinct CDR3 sequences, approximately 15% of which are singletons. The sample was blood, either unsorted or a sorted T cell fraction (not recorded which). The receptors come from a female donor with ankylosing spondylitis or in good health (not recorded which).

This clonotype was seen a few times. The chain has TRBV28 and TRBJ1-2; D not certain. CDR3 size: 14 residues. Trimming took off 1 base at V and 8 bases at J, with 14 bases between the two ends. Per the germline V gene, CDR1 is MDHEN and CDR2 is SYDVKM. DNA for the CDR3: TGTGCCAGCAGTTTATTGCAGGCCATAGAAGGCTACACCTTC. Its translation is CASSLLQAIEGYTF.

The V and J genes are TRBV28 and TRBJ2-1; 7 bases fit TRBD1. Per germline, CDR1 MDHEN and CDR2 SYDVKM. V lost 7 bases and J lost 3; bases outside the gene matches: 6. This CDR3 is 14 amino acids long. CDR3 in DNA: TGTGCCAGCACCCGGGACAGTATCTACAATGAGCAGTTCTTC. Protein product: CASTRDSIYNEQFF.

V is TRBV5-1 and J is TRBJ2-7; 10 bases map to TRBD1. CDR1 SGHRS and CDR2 YFSETQ come from the germline V gene. Trimming cost V 5 bases and J 2 bases; bases outside gene matches: 4. The CDR3 spans 14 residues. In nucleotides, the CDR3 is TGCGCCAGCAGTCGGGACAGGGGACCCTACGAGCAGTACTTC. Encoded protein: CASSRDRGPYEQYF.

This clonotype was seen a few times. This chain connects TRBV7-2 to TRBJ1-5; no definite D call. With 4 bases removed from V and 7 bases from J, the gap between germline ends came to 8 bases. The CDR3 has 12 amino acids. Germline V gene lookup returns CDR1 SGHTA and CDR2 FQGNSA. CDR3 DNA sequence: TGTGCCAGCAGCTCGATGGGGCAGCCCCAGCATTTT. This encodes CASSSMGQPQHF.

This clonotype was counted a few times. The V call is TRBV19, the J call TRBJ2-6; D is perhaps TRBD1 (6 bases). This CDR3 has 17 amino acids. CDR1 and CDR2 (germline): LNHDA, SQIVND (reference sequence). V lost 4 bases and J lost 0, with 13 bases in between. CDR3 bases: TGTGCCAGTAGTACCGGGACACACGTCTCTGGGGCCAACGTCCTGACTTTC. This gives the protein CASSTGTHVSGANVLTF. Filled out from reference TRBV19 and TRBJ2-6, the complete variable domain reads DGGITQSPKYLFRKEGQNVTLSCEQNLNHDAMYWYRQDPGQGLRLIYYSQIVNDFQKGDIAEGYSVSREKKESFPLTVTSAQKNPTAFYLCASSTGTHVSGANVLTFGAGSRLTVL.

The chain links TRBV7-2 to TRBJ1-2; D is undetermined. The CDR3 extends over 15 amino acids. Trimming left V 1 base short and J 4 bases short, with 13 bases between. Germline V CDR1 and CDR2: SGHTA, FQGNSA. In DNA form, the CDR3 reads TGTGCCAGCAGCTTAGGGGGTGGCGTTGTCTATGGCTACACCTTC. Translation gives CASSLGGGVVYGYTF.

This clonotype was counted many times. The chain recombines TRBV12-3 or TRBV12-4 with TRBJ1-2; perhaps TRBD1 as D (5 bases). CDR3 size: 15 residues. Trimming cost V 2 bases and J 7 bases, with 17 bases left between them. The CDR3 nucleotides read TGTGCCAGCAGTTTACTCGGGGCCGACCTCTCTGGCTACACCTTC. Translated: CASSLLGADLSGYTF.

Details on this clonotype: At one boundary the junction diverges from the germline segment, which might be a read error. The genes are TRBV12-5 and TRBJ1-2; D gene unclear. The CDR3 extends over 13 amino acids. From germline, CDR1 is LGHNT and CDR2 FRNRAP. CDR3 residues: CASGLWQFYSYTF. The DNA of the CDR3 is TGTGCTAGTGGTTTGTGGCAGTTCTATAGCTACACCTTC.

The sample holds a few counts of this clonotype. The chain is built from TRBV5-1 and TRBJ2-3; D may match TRBD1 or TRBD2 (5 bases each). V shed 0 bases and J shed 4 bases, with 15 bases lying between them. The CDR3 consists of 16 residues. The germline gives CDR1 SGHRS, CDR2 YFSETQ. CDR3: CASSLVGTGKADTQYF. As DNA, the CDR3 is TGCGCCAGCAGCTTGGTAGGGACCGGGAAGGCAGATACGCAGTATTTT.

With respect to this clonotype: The junction departs from the called germline gene at one end, perhaps through a read error. The rearrangement links TRBV20-1 to TRBJ2-5; D not resolved. This CDR3 region has 13 residues. The germline V gene has CDR1 DFQATT and CDR2 SNEGSKA (reference sequence). DNA of the CDR3: TGCAGTGCTCAAGTGGGGTACGAAGAGACCCATTACTTC. Amino acids: CSAQVGYEETHYF.

This clonotype was counted between two and nine times. This chain links TRBV30 with TRBJ1-3; D gene ambiguous. The CDR3 runs 14 residues. The V and J ends lost 0 bases and 0 bases respectively, with 6 bases between them. Germline lookup yields CDR1 GTSNPN and CDR2 SVGIG (reference sequence). The DNA of the CDR3 is TGTGCCTGGAGTGTTGGCAGCTCTGGAAACACCATATATTTT. Its protein product is CAWSVGSSGNTIYF.

The chain carries TRBV5-1 and TRBJ2-7; 9 bases agree with TRBD1. This CDR3 is 15 amino acids long. From germline, CDR1 is SGHRS and CDR2 YFSETQ. V shed 0 bases, J shed 5 bases, and the junction held 6 bases outside the gene matches. The CDR3 reads CASSLEWDRVNEQYF. CDR3 nucleotides: TGCGCCAGCAGCTTGGAATGGGACAGGGTAAACGAGCAGTACTTC.

This clonotype was found many times. The V gene is TRBV20-1, the J gene TRBJ2-3; 11 bases agree with TRBD2. Losses at the gene ends were 4 bases for V and 1 base for J; bases not matched to a gene: 7. The CDR3 spans 16 residues. Looked up from germline, CDR1 is DFQATT and CDR2 is SNEGSKA (reference sequence). In nucleotides, the CDR3 is TGCAGTGCTATAGGGACTAGCGGTCCGGGCACAGATACGCAGTATTTT. Residues: CSAIGTSGPGTDTQYF.

V usage is TRBV2 and J usage is TRBJ1-6; D remains unclear. Trimming took 7 bases from V and 8 from J, leaving 12 bases between them. The germline CDR1 and CDR2 sequences are SNHLY and FYNNEI. The CDR3 is 13 amino acids. CDR3 coding DNA: TGTGCCAGCAAGCAATTGACGGATTCACCCCTCCACTTT. This sequence encodes CASKQLTDSPLHF. The full variable domain, with the rest looked up from reference TRBV2 and TRBJ1-6, is EPEVTQTPSHQVTQMGQEVILRCVPISNHLYFYWYRQILGQKVEFLVSFYNNEISEKSEIFDDQFSVERPDGSNFTLKIRSTKLEDSAMYFCASKQLTDSPLHFGNGTRLTVT.

This clonotype was picked up a small number of times. This sequence joins TRBV3-1 and TRBJ2-5; tentatively, D is TRBD1 (6 bases). Germline loops: CDR1 LGHDT, CDR2 YNNKEL (reference sequence). The CDR3 is made up of 15 amino acids. The V end was cut by 8 bases, the J end by 5 bases, with 21 bases between. CDR3 sequence reads: CASSRNVQGAETQYF. In nucleotides, the CDR3 is TGTGCCAGCTCCCGTAATGTACAGGGAGCGGAGACCCAGTACTTC.

This clonotype has a count of ten or more. The chain couples TRBV10-3 to TRBJ2-7, with 7 positions matching TRBD1. J lost 2 bases, V lost 3 bases, and 4 bases had no gene match. Germline CDR1 is ENHRY and CDR2 is SYGVKD. The CDR3 has 14 amino acids. The CDR3 DNA sequence: TGTGCCATCAGTGAAGGACAGGAAGCCTACGAGCAGTACTTC. Translated: CAISEGQEAYEQYF.

This clonotype was seen ten or more times. V and J are TRBV29-1 and TRBJ1-1; D might be TRBD1 (6 bases). Trimming took off 4 bases at V and 1 base at J, with 19 bases between the two ends. The CDR3 extends over 16 amino acids. The V gene's germline CDR1 is SQVTM and CDR2 ANQGSEA. As DNA, the CDR3 is TGCAGCGTTGCGGGGACCCTTGACAGGCGGAACACTGAAGCTTTCTTT. Protein: CSVAGTLDRRNTEAFF. The full variable domain, in which reference TRBV29-1 and TRBJ1-1 provide the parts outside the CDR3, is SAVISQKPSRDICQRGTSLTIQCQVDSQVTMMFWYRQQPGQSLTLIATANQGSEATYESGFVIDKFPISRPNLTFSTLTVSNMSPEDSSIYLCSVAGTLDRRNTEAFFGQGTRLTVV.

This clonotype was seen only a few times. The chain recombines TRBV27 with TRBJ2-7, with 9 bases fitting TRBD2. Unmatched junction bases numbered 10, after V lost 10 bases and J lost 3 bases. Germline CDR1 MNHEY, CDR2 SMNVEV (reference sequence). The CDR3 is 14 amino acids. This chain's CDR3 is CATWTSVPIYEQYF. As DNA, the CDR3 is TGTGCCACGTGGACTAGCGTCCCCATCTACGAGCAGTACTTC.

A remark on this clonotype: Germline and junction disagree at one end, which may indicate a read error. The V call is TRBV3-1, the J call TRBJ2-4, with 9 bases that match TRBD2. The germline V gene has CDR1 LGHDT and CDR2 YNNKEL (reference sequence). The CDR3 contains 18 residues. CDR3 protein: CASTQAGGTRLAKNIQYF. The DNA of the CDR3 is TGTGCCAGCACCCAAGCGGGGGGCACCCGGCTAGCCAAAAACATTCAGTACTTC.

This clonotype showed up many times. The gene calls are TRBV5-1 and TRBJ2-2, with a weak D call TRBD1 (5 bases). Germline lookup yields CDR1 SGHRS and CDR2 YFSETQ. Trimming took 5 bases from V and 2 from J, leaving 10 bases between them. The CDR3 runs 14 residues. CDR3 sequence reads: CASRETANTGELFF. As DNA, the CDR3 is TGCGCCAGCAGAGAGACAGCTAACACCGGGGAGCTGTTTTTT.

This CDR3 reads CASSAETSGGEQFF. CDR3 bases: TGTGCCAGCAGCGCCGAGACTAGCGGGGGGGAGCAGTTCTTC. The chain employs TRBV3-1 and TRBJ2-1, with 13 positions matching TRBD2. The germline V gene has CDR1 LGHDT and CDR2 YNNKEL (reference sequence). The CDR3 runs to 14 residues. After removal of 5 bases from V and 10 bases from J, the junction contained 5 bases not matched to a gene.

This clonotype occurred a few times. CDR3 in DNA: TGTGCCAGCAGCAGATCCGGGACAGACACCGGGGAGCTGTTTTTT. This codes for CASSRSGTDTGELFF. This rearrangement joins TRBV7-9 to TRBJ2-2; the match to TRBD1 covers 7 bases. The CDR3 has 15 residues. Germline lookup yields CDR1 SEHNR and CDR2 FQNEAQ (reference sequence). The V gene end was trimmed by 5 bases and the J gene end by 3 bases; junction bases not matched to a gene: 6.

This clonotype has ten or more counts. V is TRBV6-1 and J is TRBJ1-5, with 7 bases aligning to TRBD1. There are 14 residues in the CDR3. The junction had 5 bases not matched to a gene; V was cut back by 5 bases and J by 4 bases. Germline CDR1 reads MNHNS; CDR2 reads SASEGT. CDR3 loop: CASSPTGLNQPQHF. The CDR3 bases are TGTGCCAGCAGTCCGACAGGGTTGAATCAGCCCCAGCATTTT.

This clonotype was counted many times. The rearrangement joins TRBV27 to TRBJ2-5; tentatively, D is TRBD1 (5 bases). With 6 bases removed from V and 5 bases from J, the gap between germline ends came to 22 bases. This CDR3 spans 16 amino acids. Germline V gene sequence: CDR1 MNHEY, CDR2 SMNVEV (reference sequence). The CDR3 protein is CASRPIPGRDGETQYF. CDR3 DNA: TGTGCCAGCAGACCGATTCCAGGGCGAGATGGGGAGACCCAGTACTTC.